The 5 T cell receptor beta chains below come from one sample, sequenced in a study of shared clonotypes between healthy human individuals. Method: immunoSEQ multiplex PCR; TCRdb's copy keeps in-frame clones and lacks some. Of roughly 2,500,000 clones in the sample, more than 85% were seen once. Sample: naive CD4+ T cells from PBMCs. Subset here: CD45RA+ positively selected. All receptors derive from a man younger than 30 in good health. Some clones in this sample may be carry-over from other donors' samples.

This sequence joins TRBV11-3 and TRBJ2-1; a weak D match, TRBD2 (5 bases). V lost 5 bases and J lost 5, with 19 bases in between. The CDR3 is 16 amino acids. Germline CDR1 and CDR2: SGHNT and YENEEA. The CDR3 bases are TGTGCCAGCAGCCACGGACCCGGGGTCTTCGACAATGAGCAGTTCTTC. It is translated as CASSHGPGVFDNEQFF.

Worth noting for this clone: Different DNA sequences within this sample yield the same CDR3. V gene TRBV6-6 combines with J gene TRBJ1-5; D gene unclear. The V gene lost 7 bases and the J gene lost 4 bases, with 17 bases spanning the gap. The germline V gene has CDR1 MNHNY and CDR2 SVGAGI (reference sequence). The CDR3 is made up of 15 amino acids. As DNA, the CDR3 is TGTGCCAGCACGAGGAACCTGGGGAAGAATCAGCCCCAGCATTTT. It specifies CASTRNLGKNQPQHF.

The chain joins TRBV19 to TRBJ1-2; no reliable D call. V lost 1 base and J lost 7, with 16 bases in between. Germline V gene sequence: CDR1 LNHDA, CDR2 SQIVND (reference sequence). The length of the CDR3 is 15 residues. CDR3 nucleotide sequence: TGTGCCAGTAGTATAGCCCAAGGAGCATCGGTTGGCTACACCTTC. Translation: CASSIAQGASVGYTF. The variable domain in full, completed from reference TRBV19 and TRBJ1-2, reads DGGITQSPKYLFRKEGQNVTLSCEQNLNHDAMYWYRQDPGQGLRLIYYSQIVNDFQKGDIAEGYSVSREKKESFPLTVTSAQKNPTAFYLCASSIAQGASVGYTFGSGTRLTVV.

The CDR3 nucleotides read TGCGCCAGCAGCCGACAGGGATTCAAAGATAACTCCTACGAGCAGTACTTC. Protein sequence: CASSRQGFKDNSYEQYF. V gene TRBV4-1 combines with J gene TRBJ2-7, with 7 bases matching TRBD1. J lost 0 bases, V lost 4 bases, and 12 bases had no gene match. This CDR3 comprises 17 residues. Germline V gene data show CDR1 as MGHRA and CDR2 as YSYEKL.

The V call is TRBV5-1, the J call TRBJ1-1, with 7 bases matching TRBD1. This CDR3 contains 15 residues. Germline CDR1 is SGHRS and CDR2 is YFSETQ. Trimming cost V 3 bases and J 2 bases; bases outside gene matches: 7. CDR3 residues: CASSSEGAGNTEAFF. CDR3 sequence (DNA): TGCGCCAGCAGCTCCGAGGGGGCAGGTAACACTGAAGCTTTCTTT.